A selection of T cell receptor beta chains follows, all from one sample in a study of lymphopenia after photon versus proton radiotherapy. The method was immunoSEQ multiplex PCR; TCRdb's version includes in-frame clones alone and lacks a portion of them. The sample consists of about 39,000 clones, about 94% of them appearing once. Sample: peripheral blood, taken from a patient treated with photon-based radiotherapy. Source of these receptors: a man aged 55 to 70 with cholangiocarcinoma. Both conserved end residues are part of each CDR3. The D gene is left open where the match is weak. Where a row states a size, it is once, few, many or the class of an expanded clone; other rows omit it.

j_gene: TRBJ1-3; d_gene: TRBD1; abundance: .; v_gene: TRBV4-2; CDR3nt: TGTGCCAGCAGCCAGCAGACAGGGTTAAACACCATATATTTT; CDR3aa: CASSQQTGLNTIYF
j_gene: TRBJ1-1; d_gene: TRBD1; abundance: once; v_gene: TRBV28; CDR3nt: TGTGCCAGCAGCAGAGACAGGGGGCAAGCTTTCTTT; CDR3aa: CASSRDRGQAFF
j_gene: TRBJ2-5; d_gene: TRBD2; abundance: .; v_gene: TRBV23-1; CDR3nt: TGCGCCAGCAGTCAATCAGCGGGAGGGCCGTTACAAGAGACCCAGTACTTC; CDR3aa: CASSQSAGGPLQETQYF
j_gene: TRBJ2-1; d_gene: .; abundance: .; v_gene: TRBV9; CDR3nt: TGTGCCAGCAGCGAGGGGGCGGGGGCCCACAATGAGCAGTTCTTC; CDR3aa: CASSEGAGAHNEQFF
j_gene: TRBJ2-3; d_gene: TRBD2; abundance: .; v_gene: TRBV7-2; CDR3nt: TGTGCCAGCAGCTTTGGCGGGGGGGGCACAGATACGCAGTATTTT; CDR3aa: CASSFGGGGTDTQYF
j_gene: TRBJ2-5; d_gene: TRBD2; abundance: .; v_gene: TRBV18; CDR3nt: TGTGCCAGCTCACCAAGGAGCGGGGGATACACCGAACAAGAGACCCAGTACTTC; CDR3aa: CASSPRSGGYTEQETQYF
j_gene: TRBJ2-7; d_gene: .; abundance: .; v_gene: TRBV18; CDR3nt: TGTGCCAGCTCACCACCTTTATCCGGGAAGGGTGAGCAGTACTTC; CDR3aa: CASSPPLSGKGEQYF
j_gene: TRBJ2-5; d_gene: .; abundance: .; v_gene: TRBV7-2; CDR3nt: TGTGCCAGCAGCTTAGCTCGGACTCAAGAGACCCAGTACTTC; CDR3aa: CASSLARTQETQYF
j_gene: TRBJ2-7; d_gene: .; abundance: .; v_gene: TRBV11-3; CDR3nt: TGTGCCAGCAGCTCCGTCTACACACCGGGATCCAAAAGCTACGAGCAGTACTTC; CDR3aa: CASSSVYTPGSKSYEQYF
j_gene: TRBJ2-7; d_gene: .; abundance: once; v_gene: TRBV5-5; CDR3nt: TGTGCCAGCAGCTTAGGACAGTCGTACGAGCAGTACTTC; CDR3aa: CASSLGQSYEQYF
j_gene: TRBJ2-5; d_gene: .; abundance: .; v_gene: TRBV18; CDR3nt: TGTGCCAGCTCACCACTTCCCAGAGAGGGCCGGTACCAAGAGACCCAGTACTTC; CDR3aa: CASSPLPREGRYQETQYF
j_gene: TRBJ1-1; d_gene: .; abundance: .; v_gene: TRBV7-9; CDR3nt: TGTGCCAGCAGCTTAACACTCCCGGGGTTGAACACTGAAGCTTTCTTT; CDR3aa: CASSLTLPGLNTEAFF
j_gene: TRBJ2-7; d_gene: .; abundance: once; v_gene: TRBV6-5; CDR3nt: TGTGCCAGCCAGCTGGGACCACAATACGAGCAGTACTTC; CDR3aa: CASQLGPQYEQYF
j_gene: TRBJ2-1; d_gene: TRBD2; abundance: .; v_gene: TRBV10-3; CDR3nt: TGTGCCATCAGTGAATTAGCGGGAGAATGGGATGAGCAGTTCTTC; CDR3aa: CAISELAGEWDEQFF
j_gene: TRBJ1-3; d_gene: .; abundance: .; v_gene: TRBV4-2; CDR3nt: TGTGCCAGCAGCCAGGTCCGGGCGGGGGGAAACACCATATATTTT; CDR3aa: CASSQVRAGGNTIYF
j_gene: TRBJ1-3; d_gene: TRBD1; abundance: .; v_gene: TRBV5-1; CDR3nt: TGCGCCAGCAGCTTGGGACAGGGGAATGGAAACACCATATATTTT; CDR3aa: CASSLGQGNGNTIYF
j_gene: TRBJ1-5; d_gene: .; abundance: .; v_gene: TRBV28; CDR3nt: TGTGCCAGCAGTTTGGTACAGCGTAATCAGCCCCAGCATTTT; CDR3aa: CASSLVQRNQPQHF
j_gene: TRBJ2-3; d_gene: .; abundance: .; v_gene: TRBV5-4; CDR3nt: TGTGCCAGCAGCTTGCCACAAGCAGATACGCAGTATTTT; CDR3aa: CASSLPQADTQYF
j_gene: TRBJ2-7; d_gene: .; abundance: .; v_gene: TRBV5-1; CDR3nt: TGCGCCAGCAGCCCCCTTGTGGGTAGCGAGCAGTACTTC; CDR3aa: CASSPLVGSEQYF
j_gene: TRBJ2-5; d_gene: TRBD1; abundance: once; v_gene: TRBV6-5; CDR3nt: TGTGCCAGCAGTTCCACCCGGACAGGGGGGAAAGAGACCCAGTACTTC; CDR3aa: CASSSTRTGGKETQYF
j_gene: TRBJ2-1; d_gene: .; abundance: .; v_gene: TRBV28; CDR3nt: TGTGCCAGCAGTTCATCAACGGGACTCCTCGGGGTCTACAATGAGCAGTTCTTC; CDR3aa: CASSSSTGLLGVYNEQFF
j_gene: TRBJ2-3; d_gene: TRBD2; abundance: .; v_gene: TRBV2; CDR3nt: TGTGCCAGCAGCCGCCTCGGGACTAGCGGGGGCACAGATACGCAGTATTTT; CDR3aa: CASSRLGTSGGTDTQYF
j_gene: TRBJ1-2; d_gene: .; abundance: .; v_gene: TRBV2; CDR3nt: TGTGCCAGCAGTCCCGTCACAGGGTCGGGGAGCTATGGCTACACCTTC; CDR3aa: CASSPVTGSGSYGYTF
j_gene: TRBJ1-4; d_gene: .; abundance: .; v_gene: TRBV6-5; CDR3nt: TGTGCCAGCAGTTACCCAGGGGCGGAAAAACTGTTTTTT; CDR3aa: CASSYPGAEKLFF
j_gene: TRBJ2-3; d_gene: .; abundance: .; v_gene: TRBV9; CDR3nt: TGTGCCAGCAGCGCAGGGACCCCGAAACCCACAGATACGCAGTATTTT; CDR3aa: CASSAGTPKPTDTQYF
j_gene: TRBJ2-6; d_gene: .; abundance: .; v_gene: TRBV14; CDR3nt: TGTGCCAGCAGCCAAGTTGAGACACTCTCTGGGGCCAACGTCCTGACTTTC; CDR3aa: CASSQVETLSGANVLTF
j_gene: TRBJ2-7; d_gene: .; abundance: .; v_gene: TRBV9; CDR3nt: TGTGCCAGCAGCGTAGTTGGGACTGGGGAGCTGCAGTACTTC; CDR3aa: CASSVVGTGELQYF
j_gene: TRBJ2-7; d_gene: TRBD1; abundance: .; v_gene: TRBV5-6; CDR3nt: TGTGCCAGCGGGACCGGGACAGGGGGAAACTACGAGCAGTACTTC; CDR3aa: CASGTGTGGNYEQYF
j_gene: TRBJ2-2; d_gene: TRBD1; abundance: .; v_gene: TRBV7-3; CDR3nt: TGTGCCAGCAGCTTACTACCCCCGCAACAGGGGCTTCACACCGGGGAGCTGTTTTTT; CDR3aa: CASSLLPPQQGLHTGELFF
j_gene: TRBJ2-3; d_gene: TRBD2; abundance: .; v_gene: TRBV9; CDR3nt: TGTGCCAGCAGCTTCTCCGGGACTAGCGGGGGGGTGGATACGCAGTATTTT; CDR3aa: CASSFSGTSGGVDTQYF